Below are 20 T cell receptor beta chains sequenced from a single sample in a study of metastatic and nonmetastatic thyroid tumors. With MiXCR, TCRdb called clones anew from the PCR reads. The profile shows over 5,000 clones, around 28% of them singletons. Patients underwent thyroid surgery, and none had received any treatment before it. The material sequenced was adjacent normal tissue. Source of these receptors: a female donor with papillary thyroid cancer or a benign thyroid nodule (not recorded which). Some clones in this sample may be carry-over from other donors' samples.

The rearrangement links TRBV3-1 to TRBJ1-4; 11 nucleotides align to TRBD1. From germline, CDR1 is LGHDT and CDR2 YNNKEL (reference sequence). With V trimmed by 6 bases and J by 6 bases, 3 bases remained unmatched. The CDR3 totals 14 residues. The CDR3 DNA reads TGTGCCAGCAGAGGACAGGGGGCATATGAAAAACTGTTTTTT. Translating it yields CASRGQGAYEKLFF.

There are many counts of this clone. The chain joins TRBV6-2 or TRBV6-3 to TRBJ1-5; 7 nucleotides match TRBD1. The junction had 17 bases not matched to a gene; V was cut back by 5 bases and J by 1 base. This CDR3 contains 19 residues. Germline lookup yields CDR1 MNHEY and CDR2 SVGEGT. The CDR3 sequence is CASSPRTGREVLSNQPQHF. The CDR3 DNA reads as TGTGCCAGCAGTCCCAGGACAGGTCGTGAAGTGTTGAGCAATCAGCCCCAGCATTTT.

About this clone: At one of its ends the junction is not consistent with the germline gene, which may arise from a read error. This sample also contains other DNA sequences that code for the same CDR3. The chain employs TRBV11-2 and TRBJ1-1; perhaps TRBD1 as D (6 bases). Germline assignment: CDR1 SGHAT and CDR2 FQNNGV. This CDR3 contains 13 residues. The CDR3 here is CASSLLQGSEAFF. In DNA form, the CDR3 reads TGTGCCAGCAGCTTGCTACAGGGTTCTGAGGCTTTCTTT.

The J gene is TRBJ2-2, the V gene TRBV20-1; 10 bases map to TRBD2. The CDR3 is made up of 15 amino acids. With 3 bases clipped from V and 4 bases from J, the junction kept 5 bases outside the gene matches. Germline V gene lookup returns CDR1 DFQATT and CDR2 SNEGSKA (reference sequence). This chain's CDR3 is CSARVLAGLTGELFF. Written as DNA, the CDR3 is TGCAGTGCTAGGGTACTAGCGGGACTCACCGGGGAGCTGTTTTTT.

This clone was seen a few times. The V and J genes are TRBV2 and TRBJ1-1, with D possibly matching TRBD1 (5 bases). CDR3 size: 13 residues. V lost 7 bases to trimming and J lost 3 bases, with 12 bases between them. Germline lookup yields CDR1 SNHLY and CDR2 FYNNEI. The CDR3 region is CASMRTQDTEAFF. The CDR3 nucleotides are TGTGCCAGCATGCGGACACAGGACACTGAAGCTTTCTTT. The full variable domain, completed using reference TRBV2 and TRBJ1-1, is EPEVTQTPSHQVTQMGQEVILRCVPISNHLYFYWYRQILGQKVEFLVSFYNNEISEKSEIFDDQFSVERPDGSNFTLKIRSTKLEDSAMYFCASMRTQDTEAFFGQGTRLTVV.

This clone was counted many times. CDR3 residues: CASSYPRDRNERQETQYF. The CDR3 nucleotides are TGTGCCAGCAGTTACCCCAGGGACAGGAACGAACGCCAAGAGACCCAGTACTTC. This sequence joins TRBV6-2 or TRBV6-3 and TRBJ2-5; 8 positions agree with TRBD1. The CDR3 covers 18 residues. V lost 2 bases and J lost 1; bases outside the gene matches: 12. Per germline, CDR1 MNHEY and CDR2 SVGEGT.

The gene calls are TRBV11-2 and TRBJ2-7; no clear D gene. This CDR3 is 14 amino acids long. V was clipped by 5 bases and J by 4 bases, with 15 bases between them. Germline V gives CDR1 SGHAT, CDR2 FQNNGV. The CDR3 is CASSPGSAGYEQYF. The CDR3 bases are TGTGCCAGCAGCCCCGGGTCCGCCGGATACGAGCAGTACTTC.

This clone counts as medium-sized. This chain uses TRBV20-1 with TRBJ1-1; perhaps TRBD1 as D (5 bases). The germline CDR1 and CDR2 sequences are DFQATT and SNEGSKA (reference sequence). This CDR3 has 13 amino acids. The CDR3 coding sequence is TGCAGAGCCATTGGGGGTAGGGACACTGAAGCTTTCTTT. Encoded protein: CRAIGGRDTEAFF.

The table lists this clone with a few counts. Other DNA sequences in this specimen translate into the identical CDR3. CDR3 bases: TGTGCCAGCAGCCAACGTGCGGGGGGAATTTATACCTACAATGAGCAGTTCTTC. Its protein product is CASSQRAGGIYTYNEQFF. The chain carries TRBV7-3 and TRBJ2-1, with 8 nucleotides matching TRBD2. Germline-derived CDR1 and CDR2 are SGHTA and FQGTGA. The CDR3 runs to 18 residues. The trim removed 5 bases at V and 2 bases at J, leaving 14 bases unmatched.

This clone is medium-sized. The chain employs TRBV6-1 and TRBJ2-7, with 8 bases matching TRBD1. Germline lookup yields CDR1 MNHNS and CDR2 SASEGT. The CDR3 sequence is 13 residues long. J lost 4 bases, V lost 7 bases, and 6 bases had no gene match. CDR3 DNA: TGTGCCAGCAACCGGCAGGGGGCATACGAGCAGTACTTC. Amino acid sequence: CASNRQGAYEQYF.

In its sample, this clone was seen many times. V gene TRBV27 combines with J gene TRBJ1-2, with 7 bases matching TRBD1. This CDR3 spans 15 amino acids. J gave up 4 bases and V 3 bases, and 8 bases lay outside the gene matches. The germline V gene has CDR1 MNHEY and CDR2 SMNVEV (reference sequence). The CDR3 protein is CASSFTPTGSYGYTF. CDR3 bases: TGTGCCAGCAGTTTTACCCCGACAGGGAGCTATGGCTACACCTTC.

As regards this clone: This may be a read error: a much more frequent sequence differs by one nucleotide. The gene calls are TRBV6-1 and TRBJ1-5; 7 positions match TRBD1. The CDR3 has 14 amino acids. Germline CDR1 and CDR2: MNHNS and SASEGT. CDR3 DNA sequence: TGTGTCAGCAGATCAGAGACAGGGAATCAGCCCCAGCATTTT. This translates into CVSRSETGNQPQHF.

This clone was observed at least ten times. The J gene is TRBJ2-2, the V gene TRBV7-2; D is tentatively TRBD1 or TRBD2 (5 bases each). Germline CDR1 SGHTA, CDR2 FQGNSA. V lost 6 bases and J lost 6, with 17 bases in between. The CDR3 consists of 15 residues. The CDR3 region has the DNA TGTGCCAGCAGACGGGGACCGGCGAGGGCCGGGGAGCTGTTTTTT. This encodes CASRRGPARAGELFF.

The chain joins TRBV19 to TRBJ1-2; unclear D gene. CDR3 length: 11 residues. Trimming stripped 3 bases from V and 6 bases from J, with 5 bases between. Looked up from germline, CDR1 is LNHDA and CDR2 is SQIVND (reference sequence). CDR3 sequence: CASSMFDGYTF. CDR3 DNA: TGTGCCAGTAGTATGTTTGATGGCTACACCTTC. The variable domain in full, completed from reference TRBV19 and TRBJ1-2, reads DGGITQSPKYLFRKEGQNVTLSCEQNLNHDAMYWYRQDPGQGLRLIYYSQIVNDFQKGDIAEGYSVSREKKESFPLTVTSAQKNPTAFYLCASSMFDGYTFGSGTRLTVV.

This chain connects TRBV9 to TRBJ2-3; D is ambiguous. The CDR3 length is 14 residues. The ends were cut back, 3 bases at V and 3 bases at J, with 11 bases in the middle. Germline loops: CDR1 SGDLS, CDR2 YYNGEE. The CDR3 DNA is TGTGCCAGCAGCGAGAGTGGAGTTACAGATACGCAGTATTTT. Translation: CASSESGVTDTQYF.

This clone showed up many times. The J gene is TRBJ2-2, the V gene TRBV11-3; the match to TRBD1 covers 9 bases. Losses at the gene ends were 5 bases for V and 7 bases for J; bases not matched to a gene: 14. Germline CDR1 is SGHNT and CDR2 is YENEEA. The CDR3 covers 17 residues. The CDR3 reads CASSQTGTGIYGGELFF. The CDR3 bases are TGTGCCAGCAGCCAAACCGGGACAGGGATCTATGGCGGGGAGCTGTTTTTT. The full variable domain, completed using reference TRBV11-3 and TRBJ2-2, is EAGVVQSPRYKIIEKKQPVAFWCNPISGHNTLYWYLQNLGQGPELLIRYENEEAVDDSQLPKDRFSAERLKGVDSTLKIQPAELGDSAVYLCASSQTGTGIYGGELFFGEGSRLTVL.

At least ten counts were recorded for this clone. A single base separates this from a much larger clone, so it may be a read error. This chain uses TRBV12-3 or TRBV12-4 with TRBJ1-1; the D is unclear. CDR3 length: 12 residues. The chain's CDR3 is CASSLRWTEASF. The CDR3 DNA reads TGTGCCAGCAGTTTGCGATGGACTGAAGCTTCCTTT.

This chain uses TRBV20-1 with TRBJ1-5; D remains ambiguous. V was clipped by 0 bases and J by 2 bases, with 8 bases between them. CDR3 length equals 14 residues. Germline V gene sequence: CDR1 DFQATT, CDR2 SNEGSKA (reference sequence). CDR3 protein: CSARDRRGNQPQHF. CDR3 DNA: TGCAGTGCTAGAGACCGGCGGGGCAATCAGCCCCAGCATTTT.

Concerning this clone: Given the absence of the conserved phenylalanine or tryptophan at the CDR3 end, a read error is likely. This rearrangement joins TRBV12-3 or TRBV12-4 to TRBJ2-2, with TRBD2 identical over 10 bases. Germline trimming cut 6 bases from V and 2 bases from J; bases unmatched to any gene: 3. The CDR3 is made up of 15 amino acids. The CDR3 DNA follows: TGTGCCAGCAGAGGACTAGCGGACAACACCGGGGAGCTGTTTAAA. As protein: CASRGLADNTGELFK.

This clone has a count of ten or more. The chain joins TRBV3-1 to TRBJ1-1; TRBD1 matches at 8 bases. J was trimmed by 10 bases and V by 2 bases; bases with no gene match: 6. CDR3 length: 13 residues. Germline-derived CDR1 and CDR2 are LGHDT and YNNKEL (reference sequence). DNA of the CDR3: TGTGCCAGCAGCCAACTCACAGGGGGGGTAGCTTTCTTT. Its translation: CASSQLTGGVAFF.